The 24 T cell receptor beta chains below all came from one sample that was sequenced in a study of cytomegalovirus exposure and HLA in healthy donors. Amplification used 60 Vbeta primers and 13 Jbeta primers. The repertoire was sequenced with immunoSEQ multiplex PCR; TCRdb's copy has only in-frame clones and lacks some. This sample carries tens of thousands of clones, 70% to 80% of them seen once, and the ten largest clones take roughly 15%. The sequencing input was PBMCs. These receptors were collected from a woman aged 40-49 years in good health and CMV-seropositive.

The V gene is TRBV30, the J gene TRBJ1-1; TRBD1 is a possible D gene (5 bases). The CDR3 is 14 residues long. V was clipped by 5 bases and J by 0 bases, with 13 bases between them. Germline V gene sequence: CDR1 GTSNPN, CDR2 SVGIG (reference sequence). The CDR3 sequence: CAWDSETVNTEAFF. The CDR3 coding sequence is TGTGCCTGGGACTCCGAGACAGTGAACACTGAAGCTTTCTTT.

V usage is TRBV28 and J usage is TRBJ1-1, with a tentative D call TRBD1 (5 bases). Germline assignment: CDR1 MDHEN and CDR2 SYDVKM. V lost 5 bases and J 1 base, leaving 14 bases between the germline ends. This CDR3 contains 15 residues. The CDR3 reads CASSPFRGGNTEAFF. In DNA, the CDR3 is TGTGCCAGCAGTCCTTTCCGCGGGGGGAACACTGAAGCTTTCTTT.

This chain connects TRBV5-1 to TRBJ1-1, with 7 bases that match TRBD1. The CDR3 has 14 residues. The germline gives CDR1 SGHRS, CDR2 YFSETQ. V shed 2 bases and J 3 bases; nucleotides not matched to a gene: 4. The CDR3 DNA is TGCGCCAGCAGCTTCACAGGGGAGTACACTGAAGCTTTCTTT. Amino acid sequence: CASSFTGEYTEAFF.

This clone was seen a handful of times. The rearrangement uses TRBV29-1 and TRBJ2-2; weak D call: TRBD1 (5 bases). Germline V lookup: CDR1 SQVTM, CDR2 ANQGSEA. The CDR3 contains 15 residues. V dropped 3 bases and J dropped 0 bases, with 11 bases sitting between them. The CDR3 sequence: CSVDVGQTNTGELFF. The DNA of the CDR3 is TGCAGCGTTGATGTGGGGCAGACGAACACCGGGGAGCTGTTTTTT.

The chain has TRBV18 and TRBJ2-2, with a possible D match to TRBD2 (5 bases). Trimming removed 6 bases from V and 3 bases from J, with 11 bases in between. Germline assignment: CDR1 KGHSH and CDR2 LQKENI. The CDR3 contains 14 residues. This chain's CDR3 is CASSPGVDTGELFF. CDR3 nucleotide sequence: TGTGCCAGCTCCCCCGGGGTCGACACCGGGGAGCTGTTTTTT.

The V gene is TRBV7-6, the J gene TRBJ2-1; 8 bases align to TRBD2. The trim removed 1 base at V and 0 bases at J, leaving 8 bases unmatched. This CDR3 is 18 amino acids long. The germline V gene encodes CDR1 SGHVS and CDR2 FNYEAQ. In nucleotides, the CDR3 is TGTGCCAGCAGCTTAGACGGGAGGGCCTCCAGCTCCTACAATGAGCAGTTCTTC. Translated: CASSLDGRASSSYNEQFF.

The CDR3, as DNA: TGTGCCAGCAGTTTATCGCCGGGATCGGACTATGGCTACACCTTC. Protein sequence: CASSLSPGSDYGYTF. The chain employs TRBV27 and TRBJ1-2; D remains unclear. Germline values: CDR1 MNHEY, CDR2 SMNVEV (reference sequence). CDR3 length equals 15 residues. Trimming shortened V by 0 bases and J by 3 bases, and 11 bases separated the two germline ends.

V gene TRBV30 combines with J gene TRBJ1-2; D is undetermined. The CDR3 extends over 15 amino acids. CDR1 is GTSNPN and CDR2 is SVGIG in the germline V gene (reference sequence). Trimming cost V 0 bases and J 0 bases, with 11 bases left between them. Here the CDR3 reads CAWSVMDSANYGYTF. The CDR3 nucleotides read TGTGCCTGGAGTGTAATGGACTCAGCTAACTATGGCTACACCTTC.

This chain links TRBV19 with TRBJ1-1; 7 bases are a match to TRBD1. The trim removed 4 bases at V and 5 bases at J, leaving 13 bases unmatched. Looked up from germline, CDR1 is LNHDA and CDR2 is SQIVND (reference sequence). The CDR3 runs to 16 residues. CDR3 coding DNA: TGTGCCAGTAGTACCCAACAGGGGTTGGAGGAAACTGAAGCTTTCTTT. Amino acid sequence: CASSTQQGLEETEAFF.

The chain couples TRBV6-1 to TRBJ1-4; D uncertain. V was shortened by 7 bases and J by 3 bases, with 12 bases between the two germline ends. This CDR3 is built from 14 residues. Looked up from germline, CDR1 is MNHNS and CDR2 is SASEGT. The chain's CDR3 is CASTLPRANEKLFF. In DNA, the CDR3 is TGTGCCAGCACCTTACCGCGGGCTAATGAAAAACTGTTTTTT.

This clone was picked up one time. The chain uses TRBV18 and TRBJ1-3; no reliable D call. Germline assignment: CDR1 KGHSH and CDR2 LQKENI. V was trimmed by 0 bases and J by 8 bases, leaving 14 bases between them. This CDR3 is built from 15 residues. This CDR3 reads CASSPPIPLADTIYF. The CDR3 DNA reads TGTGCCAGCTCACCACCAATTCCTTTGGCGGACACCATATATTTT.

This clone has just a few counts. The V call is TRBV12-5, the J call TRBJ1-5, with 7 bases lining up with TRBD1. V lost 5 bases and J lost 0; bases outside the gene matches: 4. There are 15 residues in the CDR3. The germline V gene encodes CDR1 LGHNT and CDR2 FRNRAP. The CDR3 loop is CASGPRQGSNQPQHF. In DNA form, the CDR3 reads TGTGCTAGTGGTCCCCGACAGGGTAGCAATCAGCCCCAGCATTTT.

J is TRBJ2-7 and V is TRBV5-8; 7 bases line up with TRBD2. J lost 4 bases, V lost 4 bases, and 11 bases had no gene match. The CDR3 covers 15 residues. From germline, CDR1 is SGHTS and CDR2 YDEGEE. The CDR3 is CASSRYPSGGYEQYF. The DNA for the CDR3 is TGTGCCAGCAGCCGATACCCTAGCGGAGGGTACGAGCAGTACTTC.

The chain joins TRBV6-1 to TRBJ1-1, with TRBD1 identical over 7 bases. V lost 4 bases and J lost 3; bases outside the gene matches: 11. The CDR3 sequence is 16 residues long. Germline V gene lookup returns CDR1 MNHNS and CDR2 SASEGT. The CDR3 here is CASSGLFGTVDTEAFF. CDR3 coding DNA: TGTGCCAGCAGTGGGCTTTTTGGGACAGTGGACACTGAAGCTTTCTTT.

J is TRBJ2-7 and V is TRBV27; D is uncertain. V lost 6 bases, J lost 3 bases, and 12 bases lay in between. Germline V CDR1 and CDR2: MNHEY, SMNVEV (reference sequence). The CDR3 sequence is 13 residues long. DNA of the CDR3: TGTGCCAGCAGCCATACCAACGGCTACGAGCAGTACTTC. It encodes CASSHTNGYEQYF.

This chain connects TRBV7-8 to TRBJ1-1, with a tentative D call TRBD1 (5 bases). Germline loops: CDR1 SGHVS, CDR2 FQNEAQ. The CDR3 totals 15 residues. Deletions cut 1 base from V and 6 bases from J, with 15 bases between. Here the CDR3 reads CASSLGPTGISEAFF. The CDR3 DNA reads TGTGCCAGCAGCTTAGGTCCTACAGGCATTTCTGAAGCTTTCTTT.

J is TRBJ1-1 and V is TRBV27; perhaps TRBD1 as D (5 bases). With 9 bases removed from V and 3 bases from J, the gap between germline ends came to 20 bases. The CDR3 length is 15 residues. The germline V gene has CDR1 MNHEY and CDR2 SMNVEV (reference sequence). In nucleotides, the CDR3 is TGTGCCAGTAGAAGAGCAGGGATTATCGACACTGAAGCTTTCTTT. It specifies CASRRAGIIDTEAFF.

The chain links TRBV5-4 to TRBJ1-2; weak D call: TRBD1 (5 bases). The CDR3 has 13 residues. The ends were cut back, 0 bases at V and 6 bases at J, with 9 bases in the middle. CDR1 is SGHNT and CDR2 is YYREEE in the germline V gene (reference sequence). The CDR3 sequence is CASSLVRADGYTF. The CDR3 DNA sequence: TGTGCCAGCAGCTTGGTCAGGGCTGATGGCTACACCTTC.

The chain carries TRBV9 and TRBJ2-7; TRBD2 agrees at 12 bases. J was trimmed by 6 bases and V by 0 bases; bases with no gene match: 7. Germline lookup yields CDR1 SGDLS and CDR2 YYNGEE. CDR3 length: 16 residues. CDR3 sequence reads: CASSVDPSGGACEQYF. CDR3 sequence (DNA): TGTGCCAGCAGCGTAGACCCTAGCGGGGGGGCATGCGAGCAGTACTTC.

The chain joins TRBV4-1 to TRBJ1-2; no reliable D call. Trimming removed 0 bases at V and 3 bases at J, with 14 bases between. This CDR3 contains 16 residues. Looked up from germline, CDR1 is MGHRA and CDR2 is YSYEKL. In nucleotides, the CDR3 is TGCGCCAGCAGCCAAGATCGATTTGGCGGAGACTATGGCTACACCTTC. Amino acid sequence: CASSQDRFGGDYGYTF.

This clone was seen a handful of times. This chain joins TRBV21-1 and TRBJ1-2; the D call in the table, TRBD1, was not verified against the DNA. TRBV21-1 represents a pseudogene. This CDR3 is 16 amino acids long. CDR3 amino acids: CASRKMTVQLADGYTF. In DNA form, the CDR3 reads TGTGCCAGCAGGAAAATGACAGTACAGCTTGCGGATGGCTACACCTTC.

CDR3 amino acids: CAISWTSGGSAQYF. CDR3 DNA sequence: TGTGCCATCTCGTGGACTAGCGGGGGATCGGCCCAGTACTTC. The rearrangement uses TRBV28 and TRBJ2-5; 13 nucleotides align to TRBD2. CDR3 length equals 14 residues. V lost 10 bases, J lost 9 bases, and 11 bases stayed unmatched. Germline V lookup: CDR1 MDHEN, CDR2 SYDVKM.

The V call is TRBV6-4, the J call TRBJ1-2; D is undetermined. From germline, CDR1 is MRHNA and CDR2 SNTAGT. The CDR3 runs to 14 residues. Trimming removed 5 bases from V and 4 bases from J, with 14 bases in between. The CDR3 DNA sequence: TGTGCCAGCAGTCTTACCGGGGAAGGCTATGGCTACACCTTC. Its translation is CASSLTGEGYGYTF.

V gene TRBV7-2 combines with J gene TRBJ2-1, with TRBD1 matching over 7 bases. CDR3 length: 17 residues. V was clipped by 2 bases and J by 0 bases; unmatched bases: 7. Germline CDR1 reads SGHTA; CDR2 reads FQGNSA. The CDR3 nucleotides read TGTGCCAGCAGCTTAATCTTGGGACAGACCTCCTACAATGAGCAGTTCTTC. Its protein product is CASSLILGQTSYNEQFF.